This TCR beta chain was recorded in a study of blood T cell repertoires in COVID-19. Repertoires were generated with immunoSEQ multiplex PCR, while TCRdb's copy carries only in-frame clones and drops some. The data hold fewer than 250,000 clones, with around 80% observed a single time. Trimming removed 0 bases at V and 4 bases at J, with 13 bases between. The germline gives CDR1 SGDLS, CDR2 YYNGEE. The CDR3 is made up of 16 amino acids. This receptor was taken from a human donor in a cohort sampled during active COVID-19. Sample: peripheral blood. The V gene is TRBV9, the J gene TRBJ2-2; weak D call: TRBD1 (5 bases). The CDR3 region has the DNA TGTGCCAGCAGCGTAGTAAGGCAGGGTATCACCGGGGAGCTGTTTTTT. Translated: CASSVVRQGITGELFF.